One and the same sample provided the 21 T cell receptor beta chains below, sequenced in a study of CD8 T cells in ankylosing spondylitis. TCRdb re-called the 5' RACE reads through MiXCR, storing one row per CDR3 protein. The data show 240,000 or so distinct CDR3 sequences, with roughly 10% seen just once and 6% to 8.5% held by the top ten. Source material: blood, either unsorted or a sorted T cell fraction (not recorded which). These receptors came from a male donor with ankylosing spondylitis or in good health (not recorded which).

This chain joins TRBV28 and TRBJ2-7; 9 nucleotides align to TRBD2. Trimming took 3 bases from V and 5 from J; bases not matched to a gene: 5. Germline V gene sequence: CDR1 MDHEN, CDR2 SYDVKM. The CDR3 loop spans 14 amino acids. The CDR3 DNA reads as TGTGCCAGCAGTTTGGCTAGCGGGAATGACGAGCAGTACTTC. It codes for CASSLASGNDEQYF.

This clonotype was seen ten or more times. The chain joins TRBV12-3 or TRBV12-4 to TRBJ2-3; D gene unclear. Deletions cut 5 bases from V and 1 base from J, with 7 bases between. The CDR3 sequence is 13 residues long. CDR3 sequence: CASSILGTDTQYF. CDR3 sequence (DNA): TGTGCCAGCAGTATCCTCGGCACAGATACGCAGTATTTT.

This clonotype occurred many times. The gene calls are TRBV9 and TRBJ2-3; D ambiguous. The germline V and J ends were trimmed by 3 bases and 0 bases, with 14 bases remaining between them. Per germline, CDR1 SGDLS and CDR2 YYNGEE. This CDR3 comprises 16 residues. For the CDR3, the DNA is TGTGCCAGCAGCGCCTCTGATAGCATAAGCACAGATACGCAGTATTTT. It codes for CASSASDSISTDTQYF. Together with reference TRBV9 and TRBJ2-3, the CDR3 gives the full variable domain: DSGVTQTPKHLITATGQRVTLRCSPRSGDLSVYWYQQSLDQGLQFLIQYYNGEERAKGNILERFSAQQFPDLHSELNLSSLELGDSALYFCASSASDSISTDTQYFGPGTRLTVL.

This clonotype was picked up many times. This chain joins TRBV5-1 and TRBJ2-3; D is undetermined. Trimming left V 0 bases short and J 4 bases short, with 12 bases between. The CDR3 has 15 amino acids. In germline, CDR1 is SGHRS, CDR2 YFSETQ. CDR3 region: CASSLVLRRADTQYF. The CDR3 nucleotides read TGCGCCAGCAGCTTGGTCCTTCGGCGCGCAGATACGCAGTATTTT.

The V and J genes are TRBV28 and TRBJ1-2; 10 bases line up with TRBD1. Trimming cost V 4 bases and J 2 bases; bases outside gene matches: 7. Germline lookup yields CDR1 MDHEN and CDR2 SYDVKM. The CDR3 length is 16 residues. The CDR3 protein is CASSSPGTGENYGYTF. CDR3 DNA sequence: TGTGCCAGCAGTTCACCCGGGACAGGGGAGAACTATGGCTACACCTTC.

This clonotype was detected ten times or more. J is TRBJ1-2 and V is TRBV5-1, with 7 bases matching TRBD1. CDR3 length: 15 residues. The trim removed 0 bases at V and 4 bases at J, leaving 6 bases unmatched. CDR1 is SGHRS, CDR2 YFSETQ, per germline. The CDR3 loop reads CASSLGGPGGYGYTF. The CDR3 DNA reads as TGCGCCAGCAGCTTGGGGGGCCCAGGGGGCTATGGCTACACCTTC.

This clonotype was recorded many times. The CDR3 nucleotides read TGCGCCAGCAGCTTAGGGGGGGCCCCTTACAATGAGCAGTTCTTC. Its translation is CASSLGGAPYNEQFF. This chain joins TRBV5-1 and TRBJ2-1; possible D gene TRBD2, 7 bases. Germline assignment: CDR1 SGHRS and CDR2 YFSETQ. V lost 2 bases and J lost 4, with 13 bases in between. The CDR3 has 15 amino acids.

Points on this clonotype: A much more abundant neighbour one base away suggests this may be a read error. This rearrangement joins TRBV10-3 to TRBJ2-7; D tentatively fits TRBD1 or TRBD2 (6 bases each). This CDR3 is built from 14 residues. Germline values: CDR1 ENHRY, CDR2 SYGVKD. This chain's CDR3 is CVISGGLANYEQYF. The CDR3 region has the DNA TGTGTCATCAGTGGGGGCCTAGCGAACTACGAGCAGTACTTC.

This clonotype came up many times. This chain joins TRBV6-1 and TRBJ2-7; TRBD1 is a possible D gene (6 bases). This CDR3 contains 14 residues. The germline CDR1 and CDR2 sequences are MNHNS and SASEGT. V dropped 6 bases and J dropped 2 bases, with 14 bases sitting between them. The CDR3 reads CASRPRQAPYEQYF. CDR3 DNA sequence: TGTGCCAGCAGACCCCGACAGGCCCCCTACGAGCAGTACTTC.

This clonotype was seen a handful of times. V usage is TRBV11-2 and J usage is TRBJ1-1; D gene unclear. Germline CDR1 reads SGHAT; CDR2 reads FQNNGV. V lost 5 bases, J lost 1 base, and 11 bases lay in between. CDR3 size: 14 residues. The CDR3 DNA is TGTGCCAGCAGCCCGAGACGGACGAACACTGAAGCTTTCTTT. Translating it yields CASSPRRTNTEAFF.

CDR3 in amino acids: CASSSQDGVAYNEQFF. CDR3 in DNA: TGTGCCAGCAGTTCCCAGGACGGGGTGGCCTACAATGAGCAGTTCTTC. V usage is TRBV28 and J usage is TRBJ2-1; D is possibly TRBD2 (5 bases). Germline V gives CDR1 MDHEN, CDR2 SYDVKM. The CDR3 sequence is 16 residues long. Trimming took off 4 bases at V and 2 bases at J, with 15 bases between the two ends.

The sample holds many counts of this clonotype. The genes are TRBV28 and TRBJ2-5; 8 bases match TRBD1. Unmatched junction bases numbered 12, after V lost 5 bases and J lost 4 bases. The CDR3 sequence is 16 residues long. CDR1 MDHEN and CDR2 SYDVKM come from the germline V gene. The DNA for the CDR3 is TGTGCCAGCAGTCCCCGGACAGGGTTTATTGGAGAGACCCAGTACTTC. Translation: CASSPRTGFIGETQYF.

The chain couples TRBV23-1 to TRBJ1-5; D call uncertain. TRBV23-1 is placed among ORFs of uncertain function. V gave up 11 bases and J gave up 3 bases, with 17 bases separating them. The CDR3 has 14 residues. CDR3 sequence: CARPEGQDNQPQHF. The CDR3 bases are TGCGCCCGACCGGAGGGCCAGGACAATCAGCCCCAGCATTTT.

Ten or more counts support this clonotype. The chain employs TRBV29-1 and TRBJ2-3; 7 bases align to TRBD2. Trimming at V came to 5 bases and at J to 5 bases, leaving 10 bases not matched to a gene. The CDR3 runs to 14 residues. Germline values: CDR1 SQVTM, CDR2 ANQGSEA. The CDR3, as DNA: TGCAGCGTTCTGAGCGGGATTCGGGGAGATACGCAGTATTTT. Translation gives CSVLSGIRGDTQYF.

This clonotype showed up many times. This sequence joins TRBV20-1 and TRBJ1-1; D may be TRBD1 (5 bases). CDR3 length equals 12 residues. The V end lost 0 bases, the J end lost 9 bases, and 11 bases lay between the germline ends. Germline values: CDR1 DFQATT, CDR2 SNEGSKA (reference sequence). The CDR3 region has the DNA TGCAGTGCTAGAGATCAGGGAGGGAAAGCTTTCTTT. It yields the protein CSARDQGGKAFF.

This clonotype was recorded many times. The chain carries TRBV4-2 and TRBJ2-1; tentatively, D is TRBD2 (5 bases). Germline V gives CDR1 LGHNA, CDR2 YNFKEQ. Trimming stripped 0 bases from V and 0 bases from J, with 12 bases between. The CDR3 length is 17 residues. The CDR3 region is CASSQDPLVGSYNEQFF. The DNA of the CDR3 is TGTGCCAGCAGCCAAGATCCACTAGTCGGCTCCTACAATGAGCAGTTCTTC.

To note about this clonotype: Since a much larger clone is just one base distant, this may be a read error. The rearrangement joins TRBV12-3 or TRBV12-4 to TRBJ1-2; no definite D call. The CDR3 spans 12 residues. CDR3 amino acids: CANSVSPLAKTF. In DNA form, the CDR3 reads TGTGCCAACAGTGTATCCCCACTGGCTAAAACCTTC.

This clonotype was observed a handful of times. The rearrangement links TRBV7-8 to TRBJ1-2; D not certain. The CDR3 totals 15 residues. The germline V gene encodes CDR1 SGHVS and CDR2 FQNEAQ. Trimming took 0 bases from V and 3 from J, leaving 11 bases between them. The DNA of the CDR3 is TGTGCCAGCAGCTTAGCACCGGAGAGGGACTATGGCTACACCTTC. The encoded protein is CASSLAPERDYGYTF. The complete variable domain, with remaining parts taken from reference TRBV7-8 and TRBJ1-2, reads GAGVSQSPRYKVAKRGQDVALRCDPISGHVSLFWYQQALGQGPEFLTYFQNEAQLDKSGLPSDRFFAERPEGSVSTLKIQRTQQEDSAVYLCASSLAPERDYGYTFGSGTRLTVV.

This clonotype showed up many times. J is TRBJ2-2 and V is TRBV5-1; TRBD1 matches 9 bases. CDR3 length: 15 amino acids. CDR1 SGHRS and CDR2 YFSETQ come from the germline V gene. With 4 bases clipped from V and 6 bases from J, the junction kept 7 bases outside the gene matches. CDR3 bases: TGCGCCAGCAGCCCCCGGACAGGGGAATCCGGGGAGCTGTTTTTT. It encodes CASSPRTGESGELFF.

The sample holds many counts of this clonotype. The chain recombines TRBV5-1 with TRBJ2-2; D is ambiguous. The CDR3 spans 15 residues. The V end lost 4 bases, the J end lost 2 bases, and 12 bases lay between the germline ends. Germline-derived CDR1 and CDR2 are SGHRS and YFSETQ. CDR3 sequence reads: CASSPAVVNTGELFF. The CDR3 bases are TGCGCCAGCAGCCCCGCGGTGGTCAACACCGGGGAGCTGTTTTTT.

The table lists this clonotype with many counts. J is TRBJ2-1 and V is TRBV3-1; tentatively, D is TRBD1 or TRBD2 (5 bases each). This CDR3 spans 13 amino acids. Germline assignment: CDR1 LGHDT and CDR2 YNNKEL (reference sequence). V lost 4 bases and J lost 7, with 11 bases in between. The DNA of the CDR3 is TGTGCCAGCAGCCGAGGGGTCGGTAATGAGCAGTTCTTC. It specifies CASSRGVGNEQFF.